The 32 T cell receptor beta chains below come from one sample, sequenced in a study of shared clonotypes between healthy human individuals. Method: immunoSEQ multiplex PCR; TCRdb's copy keeps in-frame clones and lacks some. Here the sample spans a few million clones, over 85% being singletons. The specimen was naive CD4+ T cells from PBMCs. Indicated subset: CD45RA+ positively selected. Every receptor here comes from a man aged 18 to 30 in good health. Some clones in this sample may be carry-over from other donors' samples.

The rearrangement joins TRBV4-3 to TRBJ1-5, with 9 nucleotides matching TRBD1. The germline V gene encodes CDR1 LGHNA and CDR2 YSLEER. Trimming took 0 bases from V and 7 from J; bases not matched to a gene: 7. The CDR3 covers 16 residues. CDR3 coding DNA: TGCGCCAGCAGCCAAGAGGTAGGGACAGGGCAGCAGCCCCAGCATTTT. Its protein product is CASSQEVGTGQQPQHF.

The gene calls are TRBV18 and TRBJ2-7, with D uncertain. V was clipped by 3 bases and J by 1 base, with 16 bases between them. The germline V gene has CDR1 KGHSH and CDR2 LQKENI. There are 16 residues in the CDR3. In nucleotides, the CDR3 is TGTGCCAGCTCACCTGGAAGGGCAGTCAAGTCCTACGAGCAGTACTTC. As protein: CASSPGRAVKSYEQYF.

The J gene is TRBJ1-1, the V gene TRBV21-1. TRBV21-1 constitutes a pseudogene. The CDR3 sequence is 16 residues long. CDR3 DNA sequence: TGTGCCAGCAGCAAAGGCCCCCTCGGGGCATGTACTGAAGCTTTCTTT. Its translation is CASSKGPLGACTEAFF.

As to this clone: The identical CDR3 is also encoded by other nucleotide sequences in the sample. The gene calls are TRBV7-3 and TRBJ2-7; TRBD1 is a possible D gene (5 bases). CDR3 length: 12 residues. Looked up from germline, CDR1 is SGHTA and CDR2 is FQGTGA. The V and J ends lost 4 bases and 4 bases respectively, with 8 bases between them. CDR3 bases: TGTGCCAGCAGCTCTCAGGGTTACGAGCAGTACTTC. It is translated as CASSSQGYEQYF.

This clone was observed once. V is TRBV28 and J is TRBJ2-2; D perhaps matches TRBD2 (6 bases). This CDR3 region has 14 residues. Germline values: CDR1 MDHEN, CDR2 SYDVKM. Trimming shortened V by 3 bases and J by 7 bases, and 12 bases separated the two germline ends. CDR3 DNA sequence: TGTGCCAGCAGTTTGCGGTCGGGAGACGGGGAGCTGTTTTTT. As protein: CASSLRSGDGELFF. The full variable domain, completed using reference TRBV28 and TRBJ2-2, is DVKVTQSSRYLVKRTGEKVFLECVQDMDHENMFWYRQDPGLGLRLIYFSYDVKMKEKGDIPEGYSVSREKKERFSLILESASTNQTSMYLCASSLRSGDGELFFGEGSRLTVL.

The chain uses TRBV7-2 and TRBJ2-1; the match to TRBD2 covers 11 bases. J was trimmed by 4 bases and V by 5 bases; bases with no gene match: 10. CDR1 SGHTA and CDR2 FQGNSA come from the germline V gene. This CDR3 has 17 residues. CDR3 DNA sequence: TGTGCCAGCAGCCCCCGGACTAGCGGGTATGATTACAATGAGCAGTTCTTC. Protein: CASSPRTSGYDYNEQFF. Using reference TRBV7-2 and TRBJ2-1 for the parts outside the CDR3, the full variable domain is GAGVSQSPSNKVTEKGKDVELRCDPISGHTALYWYRQSLGQGLEFLIYFQGNSAPDKSGLPSDRFSAERTGGSVSTLTIQRTQQEDSAVYLCASSPRTSGYDYNEQFFGPGTRLTVL.

J is TRBJ2-7 and V is TRBV6-5, with TRBD2 identical over 9 bases. Germline V lookup: CDR1 MNHEY, CDR2 SVGAGI. Unmatched junction bases numbered 12, after V lost 6 bases and J lost 9 bases. This CDR3 has 14 residues. The CDR3: CASRRSGLAQGQYF. The CDR3 coding sequence is TGTGCCAGCAGGAGATCGGGACTAGCCCAGGGGCAGTACTTC.

The J gene is TRBJ2-4, the V gene TRBV28, with 11 nucleotides matching TRBD1. The CDR3 is 13 amino acids. Unmatched junction bases numbered 0, after V lost 6 bases and J lost 5 bases. The germline V gene has CDR1 MDHEN and CDR2 SYDVKM. The chain's CDR3 is CASRGQGENIQYF. In nucleotides, the CDR3 is TGTGCCAGCAGGGGACAGGGGGAAAACATTCAGTACTTC.

The chain joins TRBV21-1 to TRBJ2-3; the table's TRBD2 call for D was not verified on the DNA. TRBV21-1 corresponds to a pseudogene. CDR3 length: 16 amino acids. CDR3 sequence: CASSKYERDCTDTQYF. The CDR3 region has the DNA TGTGCCAGCAGCAAATACGAGCGGGACTGCACAGATACGCAGTATTTT.

The rearrangement links TRBV7-2 to TRBJ2-4; 13 nucleotides agree with TRBD2. The junction had 10 bases not matched to a gene; V was cut back by 5 bases and J by 3 bases. This CDR3 comprises 18 residues. CDR1 and CDR2 from the germline V gene are SGHTA and FQGNSA. The chain's CDR3 is CASSPQLAGGPLKNIQYF. The CDR3 DNA follows: TGTGCCAGCAGCCCTCAACTAGCGGGAGGGCCCCTCAAAAACATTCAGTACTTC.

The chain combines TRBV28 with TRBJ2-7; D is perhaps TRBD2 (6 bases). V lost 8 bases and J lost 5, with 16 bases in between. The V gene's germline CDR1 is MDHEN and CDR2 SYDVKM. The CDR3 runs 13 residues. Here the CDR3 reads CASQRVLNDEQYF. The CDR3 nucleotides are TGTGCCAGCCAGCGGGTCCTAAACGACGAGCAGTACTTC.

The V call is TRBV14, the J call TRBJ2-1, with D unresolved. There are 13 residues in the CDR3. The germline V gene has CDR1 SGHDN and CDR2 FVKESK. The V end was cut by 7 bases, the J end by 4 bases, with 11 bases between. CDR3 nucleotide sequence: TGTGCCAGCAACCCGAGCCCTTACAATGAGCAGTTCTTC. Translated: CASNPSPYNEQFF.

This chain links TRBV5-1 with TRBJ2-1; 8 bases fit TRBD2. The V gene end was trimmed by 0 bases and the J gene end by 5 bases; junction bases not matched to a gene: 10. The germline V gene encodes CDR1 SGHRS and CDR2 YFSETQ. The CDR3 is made up of 17 amino acids. DNA of the CDR3: TGCGCCAGCAGCTTGGGGACGGGAGGGCCTTTCCACAATGAGCAGTTCTTC. Its protein product is CASSLGTGGPFHNEQFF.

CDR3 sequence (DNA): TGTGCCAGCCAGGACACCTACAATGAGCAGTTCTTC. The encoded protein is CASQDTYNEQFF. The chain couples TRBV28 to TRBJ2-1; D perhaps matches TRBD1 (5 bases). The CDR3 is made up of 12 amino acids. Trimming pared 8 bases from V and 2 bases from J, leaving 7 bases between. In germline, CDR1 is MDHEN, CDR2 SYDVKM.

CDR3 in amino acids: CATSGRAPLSYNEQFF. In DNA form, the CDR3 reads TGTGCTACCAGCGGGAGGGCCCCTCTATCCTACAATGAGCAGTTCTTC. V and J are TRBV19 and TRBJ2-1, with 10 bases that match TRBD2. Germline loops: CDR1 LNHDA, CDR2 SQIVND (reference sequence). The CDR3 contains 16 residues.

Note on this clone: The sample holds other DNA sequences that translate to the same CDR3. This chain links TRBV5-1 with TRBJ2-2; D is unclear. CDR3 length: 14 residues. Per the germline V gene, CDR1 is SGHRS and CDR2 is YFSETQ. V dropped 1 base and J dropped 5 bases, with 9 bases sitting between them. CDR3 in amino acids: CASSLFSRTGELFF. In DNA, the CDR3 is TGCGCCAGCAGCTTGTTCTCCCGGACCGGGGAGCTGTTTTTT.

This chain connects TRBV7-8 to TRBJ1-5, with TRBD1 identical over 7 bases. In germline, CDR1 is SGHVS, CDR2 FQNEAQ. This CDR3 is 15 amino acids long. Trimming cost V 3 bases and J 3 bases; bases outside gene matches: 5. For the CDR3, the DNA is TGTGCCAGCAGCTTCGGACAGGCCCCCAATCAGCCCCAGCATTTT. As protein: CASSFGQAPNQPQHF.

The rearrangement links TRBV6-1 to TRBJ1-5, with TRBD1 identical over 9 bases. The trim removed 6 bases at V and 4 bases at J, leaving 4 bases unmatched. Germline V gene sequence: CDR1 MNHNS, CDR2 SASEGT. The CDR3 is 14 residues long. CDR3 sequence (DNA): TGTGCCAGCAGCCCCGACAGGGGGAATCAGCCCCAGCATTTT. Translated, it gives CASSPDRGNQPQHF.

The chain links TRBV18 to TRBJ2-5; 8 nucleotides align to TRBD2. The trim removed 2 bases at V and 5 bases at J, leaving 7 bases unmatched. From germline, CDR1 is KGHSH and CDR2 LQKENI. The CDR3 sequence is 15 residues long. The CDR3 is CASSPAAGGRETQYF. Written as DNA, the CDR3 is TGTGCCAGCTCACCAGCCGCGGGAGGCCGGGAGACCCAGTACTTC.

This clone was recorded a few times. J is TRBJ1-1 and V is TRBV30, with unresolved D. This CDR3 spans 11 amino acids. Per the germline V gene, CDR1 is GTSNPN and CDR2 is SVGIG (reference sequence). V was clipped by 8 bases and J by 1 base, with 8 bases between them. The CDR3 nucleotides read TGTGCCCGGCAGACGAACACTGAAGCTTTCTTT. This encodes CARQTNTEAFF.

The V call is TRBV5-1, the J call TRBJ1-4, with D uncertain. The V and J ends lost 5 bases and 5 bases respectively, with 7 bases between them. Germline V lookup: CDR1 SGHRS, CDR2 YFSETQ. The length of the CDR3 is 12 residues. For the CDR3, the DNA is TGCGCCAGCAGTGGGCGGAATGAAAAACTGTTTTTT. It translates to CASSGRNEKLFF.

The chain recombines TRBV4-1 with TRBJ2-3, with TRBD2 matching 15 bases. The CDR3 is 15 residues long. Germline V CDR1 and CDR2: MGHRA, YSYEKL. J was trimmed by 6 bases and V by 4 bases; bases with no gene match: 2. CDR3 region: CASSLGTSGRDTQYF. In nucleotides, the CDR3 is TGCGCCAGCAGCCTGGGGACTAGCGGGAGGGATACGCAGTATTTT.

This clone was detected only once. J is TRBJ1-5 and V is TRBV28; D not resolved. The CDR3 is made up of 15 amino acids. Germline-derived CDR1 and CDR2 are MDHEN and SYDVKM. The germline V and J ends were trimmed by 5 bases and 3 bases, with 14 bases remaining between them. The CDR3 DNA reads as TGTGCCAGCAGTGGACGGACGGGGTACAATCAGCCCCAGCATTTT. Translation gives CASSGRTGYNQPQHF.

The chain recombines TRBV5-1 with TRBJ1-3; 9 positions match TRBD1. The CDR3 covers 17 residues. Germline lookup yields CDR1 SGHRS and CDR2 YFSETQ. V was clipped by 0 bases and J by 0 bases; unmatched bases: 4. This CDR3 is CASSLAPGQGSGNTIYF. The CDR3 region has the DNA TGCGCCAGCAGCTTGGCGCCGGGACAGGGCTCTGGAAACACCATATATTTT.

The J gene is TRBJ1-3, the V gene TRBV28, with a possible D match to TRBD1 (5 bases). The CDR3 length is 15 residues. Trimming removed 3 bases from V and 6 bases from J, with 15 bases in between. CDR1 is MDHEN, CDR2 SYDVKM, per germline. CDR3 loop: CASSFRQGMVNTIYF. The CDR3 coding sequence is TGTGCCAGCAGTTTTCGGCAGGGAATGGTAAACACCATATATTTT.

The rearrangement uses TRBV6-1 and TRBJ2-1; the match to TRBD2 covers 12 bases. V lost 2 bases, J lost 4 bases, and 3 bases stayed unmatched. The CDR3 is 16 amino acids. Germline loops: CDR1 MNHNS, CDR2 SASEGT. CDR3 sequence (DNA): TGTGCCAGCAGTGAATGGACTAGCGGGATTTACAATGAGCAGTTCTTC. Translation: CASSEWTSGIYNEQFF.

The chain links TRBV28 to TRBJ1-2; TRBD1 agrees at 7 bases. With V trimmed by 2 bases and J by 4 bases, 10 bases remained unmatched. Germline V lookup: CDR1 MDHEN, CDR2 SYDVKM. The CDR3 is made up of 16 amino acids. DNA for the CDR3: TGTGCCAGCAGTTTAAAACCGGGACAGCCTAGCTATGGCTACACCTTC. Translating gives CASSLKPGQPSYGYTF.

The V gene is TRBV4-1, the J gene TRBJ1-4; possibly TRBD1 for D (6 bases). The CDR3 is made up of 16 amino acids. Germline CDR1 reads MGHRA; CDR2 reads YSYEKL. Trimming shortened V by 0 bases and J by 7 bases, and 15 bases separated the two germline ends. CDR3: CASSQDSGARGEKLFF. Here the CDR3 DNA reads TGCGCCAGCAGCCAAGATTCGGGGGCTAGGGGTGAAAAACTGTTTTTT.

The gene calls are TRBV28 and TRBJ2-7, with D possibly TRBD2 on 6 matching bases. Germline-derived CDR1 and CDR2 are MDHEN and SYDVKM. V lost 7 bases, J lost 6 bases, and 13 bases lay in between. CDR3 length equals 12 residues. The DNA of the CDR3 is TGTGCCAGCACGGGACGGCGGGGCGAGCAGTACTTC. It encodes CASTGRRGEQYF.

V usage is TRBV6-1 and J usage is TRBJ1-4, with D perhaps TRBD1 (6 bases). The germline V gene has CDR1 MNHNS and CDR2 SASEGT. The CDR3 is made up of 14 amino acids. Trimming stripped 7 bases from V and 8 bases from J, with 17 bases between. The chain's CDR3 is CASTPGGLGEKLFF. CDR3 nucleotides: TGTGCCAGCACCCCCGGGGGGCTTGGGGAAAAACTGTTTTTT.

The chain links TRBV18 to TRBJ2-2; 9 nucleotides align to TRBD1. The V segment lost 2 bases and the J segment 4 bases; nucleotides outside the gene matches: 8. This CDR3 region has 17 residues. Germline V lookup: CDR1 KGHSH, CDR2 LQKENI. CDR3 in amino acids: CASSPAGTGFRTGELFF. CDR3 DNA sequence: TGTGCCAGCTCACCAGCCGGGACAGGGTTTCGCACCGGGGAGCTGTTTTTT. Full variable domain (rest looked up from reference TRBV18 and TRBJ2-2): NAGVMQNPRHLVRRRGQEARLRCSPMKGHSHVYWYRQLPEEGLKFMVYLQKENIIDESGMPKERFSAEFPKEGPSILRIQQVVRGDSAAYFCASSPAGTGFRTGELFFGEGSRLTVL.

The rearrangement uses TRBV20-1 and TRBJ2-5; a possible D gene is TRBD1 (5 bases). Germline-derived CDR1 and CDR2 are DFQATT and SNEGSKA (reference sequence). Trimming cost V 7 bases and J 2 bases, with 8 bases left between them. The CDR3 sequence is 11 residues long. As DNA, the CDR3 is TGCAGTGTTAGGGGTCAAGAGACCCAGTACTTC. This codes for CSVRGQETQYF.